This TCR beta chain was captured by sequencing in a study of blood T cells in healthy people across ages (dated by TCRdb to between 2014 and 2016). The study in broad terms: Template switching captured roughly one uniquely barcoded TCR beta cDNA molecule per two T cells in model experiments. Age-related changes in TCR beta repertoire diversity were measured in the study by deep sequencing normalized with unique cDNA molecular identifiers. The donors were split into four age groups: young (average 16 years), middle-aged (39), aged (approximately 60) and long-lived (approximately 89). To avoid experimental bias, donors of different ages were distributed randomly across sequencing lanes. Two additional independent replicas of 1 million unique cDNA reads from the same blood draw were analyzed for two donors (one aged 18 to 30 and one aged 80 or older).

This clonotype was seen repeatedly, ten times or more. The antigen it recognizes is unknown. Nothing much larger sits one base from this clone, and base qualities are not available. Systemically healthy Caucasian individuals from Russia, 35 to 50 in total and aged about 6 to 95 years, were included as donors. Around 10 milliliters of peripheral blood were collected from each donor into EDTA-treated Vacutainer tubes. Ficoll-Paque density-gradient centrifugation was used to isolate PBMCs, with at least 6.5 million per sample. Total RNA was extracted from PBMCs with Trizol reagent, with at least 6 micrograms obtained per sample. For every donor, flow cytometry on a PBMC aliquot measured the percentage of naive CD45RAhigh/CD27high T cells. Library preparation used 5' RACE. The sample was run on an Illumina HiSeq 2500. A second PCR of roughly 6 to 11 cycles was performed with a sample-barcoded 5' primer and a J-beta primer mix. A unique molecular identifier was introduced onto each TCR beta cDNA molecule by a template-switch 5' adaptor carrying 12 random nucleotides. Each sample yielded at least 2.5 million CDR3-containing paired-end reads. The Mint cDNA synthesis kit, primed by a TRBC-specific oligonucleotide, was used to synthesize first-strand cDNA from all RNA. Following uracil-DNA glycosylase treatment, all cDNA underwent a first 18-cycle PCR with the universal primers M1SS and BC2_uni_R. Per the source publication's procedure: Each sample was normalized by randomly selecting 1 million high-quality reads, each carrying a distinct molecular identifier. Reads with shared molecular identifiers were discarded instead of being binned into consensus sequences. MiTCR, set to a Q25 quality threshold and the strictest error-elimination algorithm, was used for CDR3 identification, clonotype clustering and error correction. A nonparametric unseen species model with Euler transformation was used to estimate lower-bound total TCR beta diversity. Using fastp trimming at Q25 and MiXCR clonotype assembly, TCRdb reanalyzed the public sequencing data and kept in-frame beta chains. Entries that share a CDR3 protein sequence are merged under the most common genes and DNA. TCRdb, not the authors, supplied the V and J calls. Within this sample are 600,000 or so distinct CDR3 sequences, with 47% of them counted one time only. 20% to 25% of the sample is taken by the ten largest.

General conclusions and limits of the study: Because the CMV infection status of the donors was unknown, age-related changes in expanded clonotypes may potentially have been confounded. The long-lived group showed more naive CD4+ T cells, fewer expanded clones and increased TCR diversity than the aged group, suggesting age selection. A strong correlation was found between observed TCR beta diversity and the percentage of naive T cells measured by flow cytometry. Observed TCR beta diversity per million T cells fell roughly linearly with age, and a significant reduction was already apparent by age roughly 40. Bulk unsorted PBMC profiling prevented conclusive comparison of naive and antigen-experienced compartments. Estimates of total diversity based on one million sequenced T cells were regarded as lower bounds and as underestimates.

The CDR3 holds 13 amino acids from the cysteine to the phenylalanine. The read is trimmed to its CDR3 DNA, 39 bases read in frame from base 1. V is pared back by 6 bases and J by 0 bases, with 7 bases lying between the germline termini. CDR1 and CDR2 are read off the germline V gene (reference sequence) as SEHNR and FQNEAQ. Recombination connected TRBV7-9 to TRBJ2-3; no D gene call is confident. What was sequenced was blood. This clonotype originated in an elderly man in good health. The DNA is as follows: TGTGCCAGCAGTCTGGGTAGCACAGATACGCAGTATTTT. This is translated as CASSLGSTDTQYF.